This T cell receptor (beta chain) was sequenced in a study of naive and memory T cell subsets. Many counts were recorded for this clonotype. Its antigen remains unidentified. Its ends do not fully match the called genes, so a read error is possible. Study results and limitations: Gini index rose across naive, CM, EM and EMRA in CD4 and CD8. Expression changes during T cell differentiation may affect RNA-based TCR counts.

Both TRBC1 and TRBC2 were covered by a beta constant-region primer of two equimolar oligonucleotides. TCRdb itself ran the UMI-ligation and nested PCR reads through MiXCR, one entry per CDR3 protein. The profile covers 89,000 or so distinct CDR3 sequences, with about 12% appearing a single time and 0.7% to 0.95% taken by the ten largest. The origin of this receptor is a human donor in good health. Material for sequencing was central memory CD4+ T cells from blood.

CDR3 DNA sequence: TGTGCCAGCAGCGCCGGGACTTCCTACAATGAGCACTTC. Its protein is CASSAGTSYNEHF. The rearrangement uses TRBV9 and TRBJ2-1; tentatively, D is TRBD2 (6 bases). In germline, CDR1 is SGDLS, CDR2 YYNGEE. The CDR3 consists of 13 residues.